This T cell receptor (beta chain) was recorded in a study of blood T cell repertoires in COVID-19. In the study's own analysis: Amplification with reference gene primers provided the estimates of nucleated cell counts. This table comes from immunoSEQ multiplex PCR, and its TCRdb copy is limited to in-frame clones, with some not included. V and J calls and clone size are copied from that table; D and trimming were computed from the DNA. The sample lists fewer than 130,000 clones; 65% to 80% were seen once. V lost 4 bases and J lost 0, with 13 bases in between. In germline, CDR1 is KGHSH, CDR2 LQKENI. The CDR3 runs 15 residues. This clone was counted a few times. At the DNA level, this CDR3 is encoded by other sequences in the same sample as well.

Material for sequencing was peripheral blood. The rearrangement links TRBV18 to TRBJ2-7, with D maybe TRBD1 (5 bases). The sequence was obtained from a woman in her sixties with acute or convalescent COVID-19. The CDR3 loop is CASSLGHQNSYEQYF. The CDR3 bases are TGTGCCAGCTCACTCGGACACCAAAACTCCTACGAGCAGTACTTC.